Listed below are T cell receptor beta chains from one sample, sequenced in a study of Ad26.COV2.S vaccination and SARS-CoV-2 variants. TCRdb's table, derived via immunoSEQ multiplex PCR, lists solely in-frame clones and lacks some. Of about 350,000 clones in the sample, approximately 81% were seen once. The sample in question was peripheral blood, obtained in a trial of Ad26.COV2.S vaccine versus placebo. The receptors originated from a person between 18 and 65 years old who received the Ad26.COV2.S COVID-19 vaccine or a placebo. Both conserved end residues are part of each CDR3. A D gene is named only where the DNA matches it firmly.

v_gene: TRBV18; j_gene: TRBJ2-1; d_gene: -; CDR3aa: CASSRLGGRSYNEQFF
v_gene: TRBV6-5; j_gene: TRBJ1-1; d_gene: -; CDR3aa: CASSYGSGVGEAFF
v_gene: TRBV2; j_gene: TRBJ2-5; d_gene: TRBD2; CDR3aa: CASGGAGREGVQYF
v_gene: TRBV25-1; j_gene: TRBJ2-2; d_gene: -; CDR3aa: CATQGLLNTGELFF
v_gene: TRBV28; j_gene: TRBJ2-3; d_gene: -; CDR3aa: CASSRFGKGTDTQYF
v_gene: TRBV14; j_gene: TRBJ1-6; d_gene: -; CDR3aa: CASSQVGGGYSPLHF
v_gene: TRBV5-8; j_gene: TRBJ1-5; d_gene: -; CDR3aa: CASHWGDQPQHF
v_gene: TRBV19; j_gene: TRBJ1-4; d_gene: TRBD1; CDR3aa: CASSIVSGGNEKLFF
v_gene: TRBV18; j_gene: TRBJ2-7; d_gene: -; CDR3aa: CASSPSDKSYEQYF
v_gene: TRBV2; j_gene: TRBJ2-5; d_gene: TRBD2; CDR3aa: CASSLLLAGFEETQYF
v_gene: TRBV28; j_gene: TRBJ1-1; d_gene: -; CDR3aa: CVVGGAEAFF
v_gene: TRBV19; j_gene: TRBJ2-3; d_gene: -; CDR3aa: CASSNTPGDTQYF
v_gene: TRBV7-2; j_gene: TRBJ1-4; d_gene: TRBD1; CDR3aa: CASSFWTGDEKLFF
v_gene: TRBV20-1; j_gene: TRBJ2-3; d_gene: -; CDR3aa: CSASGQITDTQYF
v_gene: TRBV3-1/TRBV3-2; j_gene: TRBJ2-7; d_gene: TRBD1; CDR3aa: CASSQETPGRGQETYEQYF
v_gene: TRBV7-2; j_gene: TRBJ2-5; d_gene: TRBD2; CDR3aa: CASSLLGLAGEETQYF
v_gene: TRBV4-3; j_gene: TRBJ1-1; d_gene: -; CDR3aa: CASSQEVRAEAFF
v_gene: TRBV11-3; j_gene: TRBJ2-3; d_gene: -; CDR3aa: CASSLDPDTQYF
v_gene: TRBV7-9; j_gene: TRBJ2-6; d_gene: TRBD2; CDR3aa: CASSTYGLAGGYGANVLTF
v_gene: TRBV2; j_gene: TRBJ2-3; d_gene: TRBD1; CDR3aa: CASTKRTGITDTQYF
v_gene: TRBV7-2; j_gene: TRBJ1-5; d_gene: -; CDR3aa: CASSLPVRGHGDQPQHF
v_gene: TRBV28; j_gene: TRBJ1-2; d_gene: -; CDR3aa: CASTKSGPPRGYTF
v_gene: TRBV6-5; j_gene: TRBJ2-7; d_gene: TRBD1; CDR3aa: CAGRDSSYEQYF
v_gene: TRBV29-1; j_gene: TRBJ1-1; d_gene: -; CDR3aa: CSVQGTYTEAFF
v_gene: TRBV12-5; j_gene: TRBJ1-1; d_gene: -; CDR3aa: CASGQGRTEAFF
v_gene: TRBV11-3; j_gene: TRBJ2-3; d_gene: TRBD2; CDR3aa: CASSARTSGSSGDTQYF